This T cell receptor (beta chain) was sequenced in a study of blood T cell repertoires in COVID-19. Study as a whole: From T cells, B-cell-depleted T cells, or PBMCs came the material, which was cDNA or gDNA.

This CDR3 region has 16 residues. TCRdb's copy holds only in-frame clones and misses some; the assay was immunoSEQ multiplex PCR. This table has approximately 90,000 clones, approximately 80% appearing once. The sequence derives from a woman older than 75 with acute or convalescent COVID-19. The chain uses TRBV12-2 and TRBJ1-5. TRBV12-2 represents a pseudogene. Sequences were obtained from peripheral blood. The CDR3 region is CASRLAFRRGKQPQHF. In DNA, the CDR3 is TGTGCAAGTCGCTTAGCGTTCCGGAGGGGCAAACAGCCCCAGCATTTT.